These 14 T cell receptor beta chains were sequenced from one sample in a study of T cell changes during pregnancy in multiple sclerosis. Measured with immunoSEQ multiplex PCR; TCRdb has only the in-frame clones, and not every one. The table includes 88,000 or so clones, 92% detected once. The sequencing here drew on peripheral blood, taken before pregnancy. These receptors were obtained from a female donor with multiple sclerosis, enrolled in a pregnancy study.

The chain has TRBV5-1 and TRBJ1-5; possibly TRBD1 for D (6 bases). This CDR3 contains 15 residues. V was clipped by 7 bases and J by 0 bases, with 14 bases between them. The germline gives CDR1 SGHRS, CDR2 YFSETQ. CDR3 DNA: TGCGCCAGCCGGACAGAGCCTTATAGCAATCAGCCCCAGCATTTT. It specifies CASRTEPYSNQPQHF.

The chain employs TRBV9 and TRBJ2-6; no clear D. V lost 5 bases and J 0 bases, leaving 12 bases between the germline ends. CDR1 SGDLS and CDR2 YYNGEE come from the germline V gene. This CDR3 contains 16 residues. CDR3 in DNA: TGTGCCAGCAGTATTTCAGGCTACTCTGGGGCCAACGTCCTGACTTTC. Its protein product is CASSISGYSGANVLTF.

This sequence joins TRBV19 and TRBJ1-1, with 9 bases that match TRBD1. This CDR3 contains 12 residues. CDR1 and CDR2 (germline): LNHDA, SQIVND (reference sequence). V dropped 9 bases and J dropped 8; count of bases not matched to a gene: 7. The CDR3: CASTGQGREAFF. DNA of the CDR3: TGTGCCAGCACTGGACAGGGGCGCGAAGCTTTCTTT.

This clone was detected once. The chain combines TRBV5-4 with TRBJ2-1, with TRBD1 matching 9 bases. Germline V gene sequence: CDR1 SGHNT, CDR2 YYREEE (reference sequence). The ends lost 0 bases at V and 3 bases at J; junction bases unmatched: 4. CDR3 size: 16 residues. The CDR3 is CASSLVGTGSYNEQFF. Here the CDR3 DNA reads TGTGCCAGCAGCTTGGTAGGGACAGGGAGCTACAATGAGCAGTTCTTC.

The V gene is TRBV14, the J gene TRBJ1-6; D is uncertain. The CDR3 loop spans 17 amino acids. Germline loops: CDR1 SGHDN, CDR2 FVKESK. V lost 1 base to trimming and J lost 5 bases, with 15 bases between them. CDR3 sequence reads: CASSQVRGDLHNSPLHF. The CDR3, as DNA: TGTGCCAGCAGCCAAGTTCGCGGGGATCTACATAATTCACCCCTCCACTTT.

J is TRBJ2-5 and V is TRBV7-3; tentative D call: TRBD2 (7 bases). The CDR3 runs 14 residues. Germline values: CDR1 SGHTA, CDR2 FQGTGA. Trimming shortened V by 2 bases and J by 5 bases, and 12 bases separated the two germline ends. In DNA, the CDR3 is TGTGCCAGCAGCTTATCTCCGGGGGGCGAGACCCAGTACTTC. The encoded protein is CASSLSPGGETQYF.

This sequence joins TRBV7-9 and TRBJ1-5, with D unresolved. V lost 8 bases and J 2 bases, leaving 13 bases between the germline ends. CDR1 and CDR2 from the germline V gene are SEHNR and FQNEAQ (reference sequence). CDR3 length equals 14 residues. DNA for the CDR3: TGTGCCAGCTGCCCCGGTGTAGGCAATCAGCCCCAGCATTTT. Translation: CASCPGVGNQPQHF.

The rearrangement uses TRBV19 and TRBJ2-1; 16 nucleotides align to TRBD2. The germline gives CDR1 LNHDA, CDR2 SQIVND (reference sequence). The V gene end was trimmed by 6 bases and the J gene end by 7 bases; junction bases not matched to a gene: 0. The CDR3 spans 14 residues. CDR3 DNA: TGTGCCAGTAGGGGACTAGCGGGGGGGAATGAGCAGTTCTTC. This codes for CASRGLAGGNEQFF.

The V call is TRBV11-2, the J call TRBJ1-3, with D unresolved. This CDR3 is built from 17 residues. Trimming stripped 5 bases from V and 2 bases from J, with 19 bases between. In germline, CDR1 is SGHAT, CDR2 FQNNGV. DNA for the CDR3: TGTGCCAGCAGCGCCCCTCGAGTGAGTCTGGCTGGAAACACCATATATTTT. Protein product: CASSAPRVSLAGNTIYF. Full variable domain (remainder filled in from reference TRBV11-2 and TRBJ1-3): EAGVAQSPRYKIIEKRQSVAFWCNPISGHATLYWYQQILGQGPKLLIQFQNNGVVDDSQLPKDRFSAERLKGVDSTLKIQPAKLEDSAVYLCASSAPRVSLAGNTIYFGEGSWLTVV.

DNA of the CDR3: TGTGCCAGCAGCCGAAGGACAGGAGACTACGAGCAGTACTTC. It translates to CASSRRTGDYEQYF. This chain links TRBV7-9 with TRBJ2-7, with 7 bases aligning to TRBD1. The CDR3 spans 14 residues. The V segment lost 5 bases and the J segment 3 bases; nucleotides outside the gene matches: 7. Per germline, CDR1 SEHNR and CDR2 FQNEAQ (reference sequence).

The genes are TRBV29-1 and TRBJ2-1, with 10 bases fitting TRBD2. The CDR3 has 13 amino acids. CDR1 is SQVTM, CDR2 ANQGSEA, per germline. Germline trimming cut 5 bases from V and 5 bases from J; bases unmatched to any gene: 3. CDR3 amino acids: CSVQRGGNNEQFF. Here the CDR3 DNA reads TGCAGCGTTCAGCGGGGGGGCAACAATGAGCAGTTCTTC.

This clone has only a few counts. V usage is TRBV15 and J usage is TRBJ2-5; D remains unclear. V lost 8 bases and J lost 3, with 10 bases in between. Per the germline V gene, CDR1 is LNHNV and CDR2 is YYDKDF (reference sequence). CDR3 length: 12 residues. CDR3 sequence: CATVGREETQYF. The DNA for the CDR3 is TGTGCCACCGTGGGTCGGGAAGAGACCCAGTACTTC.

The chain recombines TRBV4-1 with TRBJ2-7, with D perhaps TRBD2 (6 bases). The CDR3 contains 15 residues. Germline loops: CDR1 MGHRA, CDR2 YSYEKL. Trimming took 1 base from V and 3 from J, leaving 13 bases between them. CDR3 DNA sequence: TGCGCCAGCAGCCAAGGTGGAGGGATCGGCTACGAGCAGTACTTC. Translation gives CASSQGGGIGYEQYF.

The J gene is TRBJ2-3, the V gene TRBV7-4; tentative D call: TRBD2 (5 bases). This CDR3 has 14 amino acids. Trimming shortened V by 3 bases and J by 4 bases, and 11 bases separated the two germline ends. Germline V gene data show CDR1 as SGHVT and CDR2 as SQSDAQ. The CDR3 coding sequence is TGTGCCAGCAGCTTGGTTGAGGAGGCAGATACGCAGTATTTT. Its protein is CASSLVEEADTQYF.